This T cell receptor beta chain stems from a study of blood T cell repertoires in COVID-19. Study as a whole: Acute and convalescent COVID-19 samples came from the United States, Italy and Spain. T cells, B-cell-depleted T cells, or PBMCs supplied cDNA or gDNA.

Authors' analysis steps: Cell counts per sample came from amplifying reference gene primers. TCRdb's copy holds only in-frame clones and misses some; the assay was immunoSEQ multiplex PCR. For V, J and clone size, that table is used; D and trimming come from the DNA. This repertoire shows about 98,000 clones, 70% to 90% found once; its top ten account for around 9.5%. The receptor comes from a man in his forties with active or convalescent COVID-19. The sample consisted of peripheral blood.

CDR3 region: CASSYPGGKAGELFF. CDR3 DNA: TGTGCCAGCAGTTACCCAGGGGGCAAGGCCGGGGAGCTGTTTTTT. The chain links TRBV6-6 to TRBJ2-2, with 8 bases lining up with TRBD1. With 2 bases clipped from V and 6 bases from J, the junction kept 5 bases outside the gene matches. CDR1 MNHNY and CDR2 SVGAGI come from the germline V gene (reference sequence). There are 15 residues in the CDR3.